One sample yielded the 29 T cell receptor beta chains listed below, sequenced in a study of CD8 T cell repertoires and HIV-1 epitope variants. Some clones are missing from TCRdb's copy, which holds only in-frame ones; the method was immunoSEQ multiplex PCR. The repertoire holds 90,000 or so clones, with 74% as singletons. Sequencing input: uncultured baseline CD8+ T cells from peripheral blood mononuclear cells (PBMCs). The receptors here all came from a male donor with HIV.

The rearrangement joins TRBV18 to TRBJ1-1; weak D call: TRBD1 (6 bases). Germline V gene lookup returns CDR1 KGHSH and CDR2 LQKENI. This CDR3 contains 13 residues. Trimming stripped 0 bases from V and 9 bases from J, with 11 bases between. In DNA, the CDR3 is TGTGCCAGCTCACCACCGCAGGGGCCTCAAGCTTTCTTT. Translating gives CASSPPQGPQAFF.

CDR3 sequence (DNA): TGTGCCAGTAGTATACTTGACAGCCAGGGCTACAATGAGCAGTTCTTC. It specifies CASSILDSQGYNEQFF. This chain uses TRBV19 with TRBJ2-1; TRBD1 is a possible D gene (5 bases). CDR3 length: 16 amino acids. Trimming left V 2 bases short and J 3 bases short, with 14 bases between. The germline V gene encodes CDR1 LNHDA and CDR2 SQIVND (reference sequence).

The gene calls are TRBV28 and TRBJ1-3; perhaps TRBD1 as D (6 bases). The germline V gene has CDR1 MDHEN and CDR2 SYDVKM. Trimming took 8 bases from V and 3 from J, leaving 14 bases between them. The CDR3 has 14 amino acids. CDR3 nucleotide sequence: TGTGCCAGCGGGAGGGGGAATCATGGAAACACCATATATTTT. Translating gives CASGRGNHGNTIYF.

The V gene is TRBV9, the J gene TRBJ2-1, with TRBD2 matching over 9 bases. CDR1 is SGDLS and CDR2 is YYNGEE in the germline V gene. This CDR3 region has 15 residues. V lost 0 bases and J lost 8; bases outside the gene matches: 6. The DNA for the CDR3 is TGTGCCAGCAGCGTAGGCGGGAGGGCCGGGGATGAGCAGTTCTTC. The encoded protein is CASSVGGRAGDEQFF. The full variable domain, completed using reference TRBV9 and TRBJ2-1, is DSGVTQTPKHLITATGQRVTLRCSPRSGDLSVYWYQQSLDQGLQFLIQYYNGEERAKGNILERFSAQQFPDLHSELNLSSLELGDSALYFCASSVGGRAGDEQFFGPGTRLTVL.

The rearrangement uses TRBV5-1 and TRBJ1-4; no definite D call. The germline CDR1 and CDR2 sequences are SGHRS and YFSETQ. With 2 bases removed from V and 7 bases from J, the gap between germline ends came to 12 bases. This CDR3 comprises 14 residues. DNA of the CDR3: TGCGCCAGCAGCTTTCAAGGAATTGGTGAAAAACTGTTTTTT. Protein: CASSFQGIGEKLFF.

The chain uses TRBV28 and TRBJ1-1; D is undetermined. The CDR3 contains 15 residues. Germline V CDR1 and CDR2: MDHEN, SYDVKM. V was cut by 5 bases and J by 8 bases, with 21 bases left in between. Here the CDR3 reads CASSPKSWAGTEAFF. DNA for the CDR3: TGTGCCAGCAGTCCCAAATCATGGGCCGGCACCGAAGCTTTCTTT.

The sample holds one count of this clone. V and J are TRBV5-4 and TRBJ1-2, with D perhaps TRBD1 (5 bases). Germline V gives CDR1 SGHNT, CDR2 YYREEE (reference sequence). Trimming cost V 4 bases and J 10 bases, with 14 bases left between them. CDR3 length equals 12 residues. The CDR3 DNA sequence: TGTGCCAGCAGCCCGGATGACAGTGCCTACACCTTC. It specifies CASSPDDSAYTF.

The V and J genes are TRBV10-3 and TRBJ2-1, with 10 bases fitting TRBD2. Losses at the gene ends were 4 bases for V and 7 bases for J; bases not matched to a gene: 4. The CDR3 covers 14 residues. The V gene's germline CDR1 is ENHRY and CDR2 SYGVKD. CDR3 sequence reads: CAISVSGRTNEQFF. In nucleotides, the CDR3 is TGTGCCATCAGTGTTAGCGGGAGGACAAATGAGCAGTTCTTC.

CDR3 sequence (DNA): TGTGCCAGCAGTGCAGTGGCGGGAGGGCCGGGCGGGGAGCTGTTTTTT. Protein product: CASSAVAGGPGGELFF. The chain recombines TRBV6-1 with TRBJ2-2, with 9 bases fitting TRBD2. CDR1 is MNHNS, CDR2 SASEGT, per germline. The CDR3 contains 16 residues. The junction had 10 bases not matched to a gene; V was cut back by 4 bases and J by 7 bases.

V usage is TRBV10-3 and J usage is TRBJ1-2, with TRBD1 matching over 7 bases. Germline V lookup: CDR1 ENHRY, CDR2 SYGVKD. This CDR3 is built from 14 residues. Trimming took 2 bases from V and 5 from J; bases not matched to a gene: 5. The CDR3 spells CAISEGQEGYGYTF. Written as DNA, the CDR3 is TGTGCCATCAGTGAGGGACAGGAAGGATATGGCTACACCTTC.

This chain joins TRBV6-6 and TRBJ2-1; 8 bases fit TRBD2. The CDR3 is 16 amino acids. Per the germline V gene, CDR1 is MNHNY and CDR2 is SVGAGI (reference sequence). The trim removed 4 bases at V and 0 bases at J, leaving 5 bases unmatched. The CDR3 protein is CASSFPLADSYNEQFF. The CDR3 region has the DNA TGTGCCAGCAGTTTCCCACTAGCGGACTCCTACAATGAGCAGTTCTTC.

The chain carries TRBV28 and TRBJ2-7; 7 positions match TRBD2. Germline assignment: CDR1 MDHEN and CDR2 SYDVKM. CDR3 length: 15 amino acids. V shed 2 bases and J 9 bases; nucleotides not matched to a gene: 13. The CDR3 sequence is CASSLPSGLLFGQYF. DNA for the CDR3: TGTGCCAGCAGTTTACCCTCGGGACTACTGTTTGGGCAGTACTTC.

This clone was seen just once. The J gene is TRBJ2-5, the V gene TRBV9, with D uncertain. Trimming took off 0 bases at V and 5 bases at J, with 5 bases between the two ends. Germline-derived CDR1 and CDR2 are SGDLS and YYNGEE. CDR3 length equals 12 residues. CDR3 sequence reads: CASSVGAETQYF. The CDR3 DNA follows: TGTGCCAGCAGCGTAGGTGCGGAGACCCAGTACTTC.

The chain has TRBV6-1 and TRBJ1-6, with D perhaps TRBD1 (6 bases). The germline CDR1 and CDR2 sequences are MNHNS and SASEGT. There are 13 residues in the CDR3. Trimming pared 4 bases from V and 8 bases from J, leaving 9 bases between. CDR3 in amino acids: CASSVYRDSPLHF. CDR3 bases: TGTGCCAGCAGTGTTTACAGGGATTCACCCCTCCACTTT.

This sequence joins TRBV5-6 and TRBJ1-5; D uncertain. V was trimmed by 4 bases and J by 0 bases, leaving 8 bases between them. The CDR3 sequence is 14 residues long. CDR1 is SGHDT and CDR2 is YYEEEE in the germline V gene. The CDR3 DNA reads TGTGCCAGCAGCCGCCTGGATAGCAATCAGCCCCAGCATTTT. Translation: CASSRLDSNQPQHF.

V is TRBV7-9 and J is TRBJ1-1, with D tentatively TRBD1 (6 bases). In germline, CDR1 is SEHNR, CDR2 FQNEAQ (reference sequence). The CDR3 covers 12 residues. The germline V and J ends were trimmed by 8 bases and 5 bases, with 12 bases remaining between them. DNA of the CDR3: TGTGCCAGCGGGACAATTGGGACTGAAGCTTTCTTT. Translating gives CASGTIGTEAFF.

The V gene is TRBV7-6, the J gene TRBJ2-3; D is unresolved. CDR1 is SGHVS and CDR2 is FNYEAQ in the germline V gene. CDR3 length: 14 residues. V lost 2 bases and J 2 bases, leaving 8 bases between the germline ends. In nucleotides, the CDR3 is TGTGCCAGCAGCTTATGGAGTCTCACAGATACGCAGTATTTT. It yields the protein CASSLWSLTDTQYF.

The chain employs TRBV4-3 and TRBJ2-7; TRBD1 matches at 7 bases. Germline CDR1 LGHNA, CDR2 YSLEER. The CDR3 runs 16 residues. Trimming at V came to 1 base and at J to 3 bases, leaving 9 bases not matched to a gene. The CDR3 here is CASSQGPNRQGYEQYF. The CDR3 nucleotides are TGCGCCAGCAGCCAAGGCCCTAACCGACAGGGCTACGAGCAGTACTTC.

V usage is TRBV19 and J usage is TRBJ1-6, with D possibly being TRBD1 (5 bases). Trimming cost V 9 bases and J 5 bases, with 17 bases left between them. Germline assignment: CDR1 LNHDA and CDR2 SQIVND (reference sequence). The CDR3 extends over 15 amino acids. The chain's CDR3 is CASGVGAVNNSPLHF. The CDR3 region has the DNA TGTGCCAGCGGAGTTGGGGCTGTGAATAATTCACCCCTCCACTTT.

The CDR3 loop is CASSTGGDQPQHF. DNA of the CDR3: TGTGCCAGTAGTACGGGGGGCGATCAGCCCCAGCATTTT. The V gene is TRBV19, the J gene TRBJ1-5; possible D gene TRBD1, 6 bases. Trimming removed 4 bases at V and 5 bases at J, with 9 bases between. The CDR3 consists of 13 residues. Germline CDR1 and CDR2: LNHDA and SQIVND (reference sequence).

This chain links TRBV5-4 with TRBJ2-7; tentative D call: TRBD1 (6 bases). Trimming took 5 bases from V and 5 from J, leaving 20 bases between them. Germline-derived CDR1 and CDR2 are SGHNT and YYREEE (reference sequence). The CDR3 covers 15 residues. The CDR3 DNA sequence: TGTGCCAGCAGTTCCGAGGTGAACAGGGTCCACGAGCAGTACTTC. Amino acids: CASSSEVNRVHEQYF.

V is TRBV6-4 and J is TRBJ1-1, with TRBD1 matching over 9 bases. CDR1 and CDR2 (germline): MRHNA, SNTAGT. V trimming: 6 bases; J trimming: 4 bases; junction bases outside the gene matches: 6. The CDR3 is 14 residues long. CDR3 sequence: CASRPGQGSTEAFF. As DNA, the CDR3 is TGTGCCAGCAGGCCGGGACAGGGCTCCACTGAAGCTTTCTTT.

J is TRBJ2-5 and V is TRBV13; D is possibly TRBD1 (6 bases). Looked up from germline, CDR1 is PRHDT and CDR2 is FYEKMQ (reference sequence). V dropped 6 bases and J dropped 7 bases, with 24 bases sitting between them. This CDR3 is 16 amino acids long. The CDR3 region has the DNA TGTGCCAGCAGTAATTCGGACAGCCACGTAGGGGGGACCCAGTACTTC. Its translation: CASSNSDSHVGGTQYF.

This rearrangement joins TRBV7-9 to TRBJ1-5; D is undetermined. Germline V gene sequence: CDR1 SEHNR, CDR2 FQNEAQ (reference sequence). The CDR3 is made up of 15 amino acids. V gave up 4 bases and J gave up 2 bases, with 12 bases separating them. CDR3: CASSSSGNGNQPQHF. CDR3 DNA: TGTGCCAGCAGCTCTAGCGGGAATGGCAATCAGCCCCAGCATTTT.

This chain links TRBV5-5 with TRBJ2-5; 15 nucleotides line up with TRBD2. The CDR3 sequence is 17 residues long. CDR1 and CDR2 from the germline V gene are SGHKS and YYEKEE (reference sequence). Losses at the gene ends were 0 bases for V and 7 bases for J; bases not matched to a gene: 7. The CDR3 nucleotides read TGTGCCAGCAGCTTGGAAAGGACTAGCGGGAGGGCGGGGACCCAGTACTTC. Amino acids: CASSLERTSGRAGTQYF.

The CDR3 nucleotides read TGTGCCAGCAGCCCCGGACTAGCAGGGGGAGGCACAGATACGCAGTATTTT. It encodes CASSPGLAGGGTDTQYF. This chain uses TRBV7-3 with TRBJ2-3; D may be TRBD2 (8 bases). CDR1 is SGHTA, CDR2 FQGTGA, per germline. The V end was cut by 5 bases, the J end by 1 base, with 19 bases between. This CDR3 has 17 residues.

This clone was detected only once. CDR3 coding DNA: TGTGCCAGCAGCTTGGAGACAGGGGGGACTGAAGCTTTCTTT. Protein sequence: CASSLETGGTEAFF. The gene calls are TRBV7-2 and TRBJ1-1; 9 nucleotides line up with TRBD1. V gave up 3 bases and J gave up 5 bases; unmatched junction bases: 4. The CDR3 runs 14 residues. The germline V gene encodes CDR1 SGHTA and CDR2 FQGNSA.

This clone was seen more than once but under ten times. This chain links TRBV5-6 with TRBJ2-5, with 7 bases aligning to TRBD2. Germline V gene lookup returns CDR1 SGHDT and CDR2 YYEEEE. The CDR3 is 15 amino acids. The J segment lost 5 bases and the V segment lost 1 base, leaving 8 bases of the junction unmatched. In DNA, the CDR3 is TGTGCCAGCAGCTTGAGGGCACTGGGAGGGGAGACCCAGTACTTC. Its protein product is CASSLRALGGETQYF.

The V and J genes are TRBV6-5 and TRBJ2-7, with 7 bases identical to TRBD1. The CDR3 extends over 14 amino acids. V lost 6 bases to trimming and J lost 6 bases; unmatched junction nucleotides: 11. Germline loops: CDR1 MNHEY, CDR2 SVGAGI. Here the CDR3 reads CASRSDRVRGEQYF. The DNA for the CDR3 is TGTGCCAGCAGATCCGACAGGGTGCGAGGCGAGCAGTACTTC.